This TCR beta chain was captured in a study of early T cells in non-severe SARS-CoV-2 infection. Overall study: Chains were not paired, and sequencing was done on bulk RNA from unsorted whole blood. Study-level points and caveats: VDJdb matches were skewed toward anti-spike CD8 T cell responses.

Germline V gives CDR1 LGHNT, CDR2 FRNRAP. V was pared by 7 bases and J by 2 bases, with 21 bases between. The CDR3 extends over 17 amino acids. Many counts were recorded for this clonotype. The antigen remains unidentified. Unique molecular identifier tags were affixed to discrete cDNA molecules. TCRdb redid the calling of the 5' RACE reads with MiXCR, one entry per CDR3 protein. Of 50,000 or so distinct CDR3 sequences listed, 5.6% are singletons. This rearrangement joins TRBV12-5 to TRBJ1-5, with D possibly TRBD1 on 5 matching bases. This sequence originates from an adult who was a healthcare worker with PCR-confirmed SARS-CoV-2 infection or an uninfected control (not recorded which). Sequenced sample: whole blood. CDR3 sequence reads: CASVPGGAGPGNQPQHF. The CDR3 nucleotides are TGTGCTAGTGTCCCCGGAGGGGCCGGTCCTGGCAATCAGCCCCAGCATTTT.